This T cell receptor beta chain derives from a study of identical twins. Study-wide points: Fewer insertions characterized abundant cord blood beta clonotypes, whereas memory repertoires showed none. Zero-insertion analyses could be partly confounded by invariant MAIT and iNKT cells.

One entry per CDR3 protein results from TCRdb running MiXCR on the 5' RACE reads. The sample lists 690,000 or so distinct CDR3 sequences; around 6% were seen once. Every sampled donor was Caucasian and healthy. A few counts support this clonotype. Antigen: not known. Germline CDR1 is MNHEY and CDR2 is SVGAGI. Trimming took 4 bases from V and 9 from J, leaving 16 bases between them. CDR3 length: 15 amino acids. The origin of this receptor is a man aged 18 to 29 in good health. Sequencing input: naive T cells sorted from blood. J is TRBJ1-6 and V is TRBV6-5; D is possibly TRBD1 (5 bases). CDR3 DNA: TGTGCCAGCAGTTTCTCGGAGGGGAGGGGTTCACCCCTCCACTTT. Its protein product is CASSFSEGRGSPLHF.